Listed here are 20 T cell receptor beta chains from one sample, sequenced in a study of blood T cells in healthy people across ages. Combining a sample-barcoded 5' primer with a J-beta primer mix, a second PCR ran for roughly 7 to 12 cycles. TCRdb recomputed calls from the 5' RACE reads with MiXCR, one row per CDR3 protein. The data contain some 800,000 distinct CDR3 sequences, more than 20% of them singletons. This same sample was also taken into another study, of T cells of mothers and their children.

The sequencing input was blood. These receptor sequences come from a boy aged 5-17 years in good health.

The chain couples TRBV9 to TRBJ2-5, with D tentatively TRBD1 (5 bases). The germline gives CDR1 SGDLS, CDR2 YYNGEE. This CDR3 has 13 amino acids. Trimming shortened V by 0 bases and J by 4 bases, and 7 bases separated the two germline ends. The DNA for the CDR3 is TGTGCCAGCAGCGTAGGGACACTAGAGACCCAGTACTTC. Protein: CASSVGTLETQYF.

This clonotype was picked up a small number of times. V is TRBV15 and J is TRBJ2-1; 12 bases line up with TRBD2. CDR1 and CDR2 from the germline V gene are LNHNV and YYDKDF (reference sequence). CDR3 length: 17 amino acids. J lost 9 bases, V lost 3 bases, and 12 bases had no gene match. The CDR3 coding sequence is TGTGCCACCAGCAGGGCCGCCGGGACTAGCGGGTCGGTTGAGCAGTTCTTC. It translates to CATSRAAGTSGSVEQFF.

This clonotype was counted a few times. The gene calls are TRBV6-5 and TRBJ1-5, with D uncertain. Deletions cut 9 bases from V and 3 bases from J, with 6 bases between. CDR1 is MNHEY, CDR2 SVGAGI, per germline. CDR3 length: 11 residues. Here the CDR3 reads CASGPNQPQHF. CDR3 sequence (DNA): TGTGCCAGTGGGCCCAATCAGCCCCAGCATTTT.

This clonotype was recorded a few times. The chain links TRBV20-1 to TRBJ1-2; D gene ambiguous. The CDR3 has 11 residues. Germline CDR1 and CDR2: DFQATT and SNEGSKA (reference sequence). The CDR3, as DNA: TGCAGCCGCTACACTAACTATGGCTACACCTTC. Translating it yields CSRYTNYGYTF.

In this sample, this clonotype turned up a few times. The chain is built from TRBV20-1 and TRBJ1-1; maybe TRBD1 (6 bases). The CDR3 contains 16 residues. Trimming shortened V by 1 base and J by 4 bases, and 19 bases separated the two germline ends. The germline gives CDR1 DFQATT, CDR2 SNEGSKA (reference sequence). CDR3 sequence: CSARALGQGMGTEAFF. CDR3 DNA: TGCAGTGCTAGAGCCCTGGGTCAGGGGATGGGCACTGAAGCTTTCTTT.

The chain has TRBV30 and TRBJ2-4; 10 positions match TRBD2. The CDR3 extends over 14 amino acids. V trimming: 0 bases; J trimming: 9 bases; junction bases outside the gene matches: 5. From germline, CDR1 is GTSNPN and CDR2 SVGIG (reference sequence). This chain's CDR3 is CAWSVLAGMGIQYF. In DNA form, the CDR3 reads TGTGCCTGGAGTGTACTAGCGGGGATGGGCATTCAGTACTTC.

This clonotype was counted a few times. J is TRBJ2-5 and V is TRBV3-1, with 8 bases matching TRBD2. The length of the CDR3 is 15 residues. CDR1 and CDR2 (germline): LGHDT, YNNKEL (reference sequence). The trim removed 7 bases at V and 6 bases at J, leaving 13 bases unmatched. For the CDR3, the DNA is TGTGCCAGCATAAGAGCGGGTAGCGGGGTGCAGACCCAGTACTTC. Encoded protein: CASIRAGSGVQTQYF.

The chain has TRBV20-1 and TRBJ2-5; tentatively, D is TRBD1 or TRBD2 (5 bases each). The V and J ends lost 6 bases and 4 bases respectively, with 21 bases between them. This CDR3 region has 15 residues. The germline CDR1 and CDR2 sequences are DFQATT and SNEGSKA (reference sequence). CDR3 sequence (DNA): TGCAGTGCCAAACGAGGGGAATCTCTGGGAGAGACCCAGTACTTC. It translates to CSAKRGESLGETQYF.

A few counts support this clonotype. The DNA for the CDR3 is TGTGCCAGCAGCTCTTGGGAGGGCGTCCACGAGCAGTACTTC. Translating it yields CASSSWEGVHEQYF. This chain uses TRBV7-9 with TRBJ2-7; 7 bases are shared with TRBD2. V lost 4 bases and J lost 5; bases outside the gene matches: 8. CDR3 size: 14 residues. The germline gives CDR1 SEHNR, CDR2 FQNEAQ (reference sequence).

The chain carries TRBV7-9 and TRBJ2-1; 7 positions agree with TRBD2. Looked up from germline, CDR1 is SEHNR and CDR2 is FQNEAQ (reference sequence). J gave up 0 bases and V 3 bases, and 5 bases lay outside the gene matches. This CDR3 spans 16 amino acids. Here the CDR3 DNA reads TGTGCCAGCAGCTTCGGGGGGTCTAGCTCCTACAATGAGCAGTTCTTC. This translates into CASSFGGSSSYNEQFF.

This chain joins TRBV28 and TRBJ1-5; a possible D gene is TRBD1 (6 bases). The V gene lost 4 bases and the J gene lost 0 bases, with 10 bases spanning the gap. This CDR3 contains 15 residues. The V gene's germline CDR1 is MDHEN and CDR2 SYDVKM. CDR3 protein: CASSSDSYSNQPQHF. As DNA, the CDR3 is TGTGCCAGCAGTTCGGACAGCTATAGCAATCAGCCCCAGCATTTT.

CDR3 region: CASSTQQGRCQPQHF. The DNA for the CDR3 is TGTGCCAGCAGCACCCAACAGGGAAGATGTCAGCCCCAGCATTTT. The chain recombines TRBV21-1 with TRBJ1-5; TRBD1 was called by the table and not checked on the DNA. TRBV21-1 is shown as a pseudogene. This CDR3 region has 15 residues.

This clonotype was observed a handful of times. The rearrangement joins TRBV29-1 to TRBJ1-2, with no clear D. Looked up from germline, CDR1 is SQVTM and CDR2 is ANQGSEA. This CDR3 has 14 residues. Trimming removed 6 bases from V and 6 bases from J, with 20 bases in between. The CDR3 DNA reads TGCAGCGTCTTCGGTCGGCTCGGTGCGAATGGCTACACCTTC. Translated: CSVFGRLGANGYTF. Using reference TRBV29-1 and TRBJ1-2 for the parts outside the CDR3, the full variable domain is SAVISQKPSRDICQRGTSLTIQCQVDSQVTMMFWYRQQPGQSLTLIATANQGSEATYESGFVIDKFPISRPNLTFSTLTVSNMSPEDSSIYLCSVFGRLGANGYTFGSGTRLTVV.

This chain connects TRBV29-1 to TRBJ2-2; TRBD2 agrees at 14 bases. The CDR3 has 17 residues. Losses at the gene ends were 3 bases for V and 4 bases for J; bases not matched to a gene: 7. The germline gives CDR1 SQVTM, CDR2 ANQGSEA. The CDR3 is CSVDGLAGGRGTGELFF. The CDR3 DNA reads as TGCAGCGTTGATGGACTAGCGGGAGGTCGCGGCACCGGGGAGCTGTTTTTT.

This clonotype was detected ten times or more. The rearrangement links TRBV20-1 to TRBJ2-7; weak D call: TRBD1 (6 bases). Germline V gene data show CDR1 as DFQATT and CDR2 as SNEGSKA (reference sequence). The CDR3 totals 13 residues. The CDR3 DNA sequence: TGCAGCCTCCTGGACAGAGGCTCCTACGAGCAGTACTTC. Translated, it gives CSLLDRGSYEQYF.

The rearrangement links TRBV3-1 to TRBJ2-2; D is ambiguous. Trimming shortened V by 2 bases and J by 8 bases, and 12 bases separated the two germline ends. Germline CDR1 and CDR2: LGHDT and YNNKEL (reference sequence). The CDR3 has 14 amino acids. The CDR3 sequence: CASSQLSLQGELFF. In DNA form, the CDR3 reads TGTGCCAGCAGCCAATTATCCTTACAGGGGGAGCTGTTTTTT.

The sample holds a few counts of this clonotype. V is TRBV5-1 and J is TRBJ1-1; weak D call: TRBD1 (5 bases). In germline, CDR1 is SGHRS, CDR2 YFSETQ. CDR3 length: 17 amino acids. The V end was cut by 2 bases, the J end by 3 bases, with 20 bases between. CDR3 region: CASSLYRDSTGDTEAFF. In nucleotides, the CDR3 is TGCGCCAGCAGCTTATACCGGGACTCCACTGGGGACACTGAAGCTTTCTTT.

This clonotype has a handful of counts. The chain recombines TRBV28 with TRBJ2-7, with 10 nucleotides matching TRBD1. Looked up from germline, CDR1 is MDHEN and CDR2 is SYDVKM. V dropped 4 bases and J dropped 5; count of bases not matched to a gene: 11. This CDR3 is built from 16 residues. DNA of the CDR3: TGTGCCAGCAGTTCGCCCGCGACAGGGGGCAACCACGAGCAGTACTTC. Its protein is CASSSPATGGNHEQYF.

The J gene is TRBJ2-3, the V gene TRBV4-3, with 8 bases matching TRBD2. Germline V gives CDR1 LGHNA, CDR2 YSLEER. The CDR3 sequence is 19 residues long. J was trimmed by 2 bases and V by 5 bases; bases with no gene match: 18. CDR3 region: CASSGGAGSGGAHTDTQYF. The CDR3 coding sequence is TGCGCCAGCAGCGGGGGGGCCGGGAGCGGGGGAGCCCACACAGATACGCAGTATTTT.

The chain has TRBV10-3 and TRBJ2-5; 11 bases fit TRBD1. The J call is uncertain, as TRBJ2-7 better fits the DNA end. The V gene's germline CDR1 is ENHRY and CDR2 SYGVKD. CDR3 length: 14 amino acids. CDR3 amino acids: CAISADRGRYEQYF. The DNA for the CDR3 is TGTGCCATCAGTGCGGACAGGGGGCGGTACGAGCAGTACTTC.